The next 28 T cell receptor beta chains were all read from a single sample in a study of cytomegalovirus exposure and HLA in healthy donors. Researchers ran the PCR with 60 Vbeta and 13 Jbeta primers. Using immunoSEQ multiplex PCR, the repertoire was profiled, and TCRdb retains in-frame clones only, with some absent. The table has around 100,000 clones, 78% seen once. The sequenced sample consisted of PBMCs. The receptors shown here come from a woman aged 40-49 years in good health and CMV-seronegative.

The V gene is TRBV7-6, the J gene TRBJ1-1; tentative D call: TRBD1 (5 bases). Deletions cut 0 bases from V and 1 base from J, with 9 bases between. The CDR3 sequence is 15 residues long. Per germline, CDR1 SGHVS and CDR2 FNYEAQ. Here the CDR3 reads CASSLAGGGNTEAFF. The CDR3 coding sequence is TGTGCCAGCAGCTTAGCGGGGGGTGGGAACACTGAAGCTTTCTTT.

The rearrangement joins TRBV7-2 to TRBJ1-2, with no clear D. The CDR3 runs to 13 residues. Germline assignment: CDR1 SGHTA and CDR2 FQGNSA. V was pared by 9 bases and J by 9 bases, with 20 bases between. CDR3 protein: CASSLRDSMRYTF. In DNA form, the CDR3 reads TGTGCCAGTAGCCTCCGGGATTCTATGCGCTACACCTTC.

The V call is TRBV18, the J call TRBJ1-3; tentative D call: TRBD1 (6 bases). Germline V gene sequence: CDR1 KGHSH, CDR2 LQKENI. This CDR3 has 15 amino acids. With 6 bases removed from V and 0 bases from J, the gap between germline ends came to 12 bases. The CDR3 DNA reads TGTGCCAGCTCGCCCACAGGGAACTCTGGAAACACCATATATTTT. Encoded protein: CASSPTGNSGNTIYF.

This chain joins TRBV4-2 and TRBJ2-1, with D unclear. The CDR3 is made up of 12 amino acids. The V gene lost 0 bases and the J gene lost 6 bases, with 3 bases spanning the gap. In germline, CDR1 is LGHNA, CDR2 YNFKEQ. As DNA, the CDR3 is TGTGCCAGCAGCCAAGACCGCAATGAGCAGTTCTTC. This gives the protein CASSQDRNEQFF.

This clone was counted between two and nine times. The V and J genes are TRBV5-4 and TRBJ2-7, with D possibly being TRBD1 (7 bases). CDR1 is SGHNT, CDR2 YYREEE, per germline (reference sequence). The CDR3 extends over 14 amino acids. Trimming removed 2 bases from V and 6 bases from J, with 15 bases in between. The DNA for the CDR3 is TGTGCCAGCAGCTTAGGGGGCGGGGATCTCGAGCAGTACTTC. This codes for CASSLGGGDLEQYF.

The chain combines TRBV7-9 with TRBJ2-1; 8 nucleotides agree with TRBD1. The CDR3 spans 15 residues. Per the germline V gene, CDR1 is SEHNR and CDR2 is FQNEAQ (reference sequence). Trimming at V came to 3 bases and at J to 4 bases, leaving 5 bases not matched to a gene. CDR3 amino acids: CASSFSDRVYNEQFF. The DNA of the CDR3 is TGTGCCAGCAGCTTCTCGGACAGGGTGTACAATGAGCAGTTCTTC.

V gene TRBV6-5 combines with J gene TRBJ2-7; 7 nucleotides align to TRBD1. V trimming: 2 bases; J trimming: 3 bases; junction bases outside the gene matches: 7. The CDR3 runs 15 residues. Germline loops: CDR1 MNHEY, CDR2 SVGAGI. Here the CDR3 DNA reads TGTGCCAGCAGTTACAAACCGGGACAGCTCTACGAGCAGTACTTC. This encodes CASSYKPGQLYEQYF.

This clone appeared a few times. The chain employs TRBV7-6 and TRBJ2-3; no firm D call. Trimming stripped 5 bases from V and 1 base from J, with 10 bases between. Germline values: CDR1 SGHVS, CDR2 FNYEAQ. The CDR3 length is 14 residues. This chain's CDR3 is CASSQQPGTDTQYF. Here the CDR3 DNA reads TGTGCCAGCAGCCAACAGCCTGGCACAGATACGCAGTATTTT.

This chain joins TRBV6-5 and TRBJ1-6; 8 nucleotides align to TRBD1. CDR1 is MNHEY and CDR2 is SVGAGI in the germline V gene. V gave up 7 bases and J gave up 7 bases; unmatched junction bases: 3. This CDR3 has 13 residues. This chain's CDR3 is CASTGTGNSPLHF. The CDR3 nucleotides read TGTGCCAGCACCGGGACAGGCAATTCACCCCTCCACTTT.

This clone was observed a single time. The chain employs TRBV5-1 and TRBJ2-5; 9 bases match TRBD2. V shed 0 bases, J shed 4 bases, and the junction held 7 bases outside the gene matches. The CDR3 is made up of 16 amino acids. Germline loops: CDR1 SGHRS, CDR2 YFSETQ. The CDR3 spells CASSLGPAGGGETQYF. The DNA of the CDR3 is TGCGCCAGCAGCTTGGGGCCGGCGGGGGGGGGAGAGACCCAGTACTTC.

The chain recombines TRBV5-4 with TRBJ2-1, with 14 bases matching TRBD2. V shed 3 bases and J 6 bases; nucleotides not matched to a gene: 5. Germline loops: CDR1 SGHNT, CDR2 YYREEE (reference sequence). The CDR3 totals 16 residues. The CDR3 sequence is CASSSRLAGGGNEQFF. CDR3 sequence (DNA): TGTGCCAGCAGCTCCCGACTAGCGGGAGGGGGCAATGAGCAGTTCTTC.

The chain combines TRBV2 with TRBJ2-7; the match to TRBD2 covers 12 bases. V was clipped by 5 bases and J by 5 bases; unmatched bases: 4. Looked up from germline, CDR1 is SNHLY and CDR2 is FYNNEI. The CDR3 length is 14 residues. CDR3 DNA: TGTGCCAGCAGTTGGACTAGCGGGACTAACGAGCAGTACTTC. This codes for CASSWTSGTNEQYF.

This clone turned up a few times. This chain joins TRBV6-4 and TRBJ2-3; possibly TRBD2 for D (6 bases). CDR3 size: 16 residues. V was trimmed by 0 bases and J by 3 bases, leaving 13 bases between them. The germline gives CDR1 MRHNA, CDR2 SNTAGT. The CDR3 DNA reads TGTGCCAGCAGTGACTCGGGGGGAGCTCCGACAGATACGCAGTATTTT. Translated: CASSDSGGAPTDTQYF.

The gene calls are TRBV11-1 and TRBJ2-7; 13 positions match TRBD2. This CDR3 is 17 amino acids long. CDR1 is SGHAT and CDR2 is FQDESV in the germline V gene (reference sequence). Trimming cost V 3 bases and J 2 bases; bases outside gene matches: 7. The CDR3 DNA is TGTGCCAGCAGCTTGCGGACTAGCGGGAGTCTAGCCTACGAGCAGTACTTC. This gives the protein CASSLRTSGSLAYEQYF. Complete variable domain (other parts from reference TRBV11-1 and TRBJ2-7): EAEVAQSPRYKITEKSQAVAFWCDPISGHATLYWYRQILGQGPELLVQFQDESVVDDSQLPKDRFSAERLKGVDSTLKIQPAELGDSAMYLCASSLRTSGSLAYEQYFGPGTRLTVT.

V is TRBV19 and J is TRBJ1-5, with TRBD1 matching over 8 bases. CDR3 length: 14 residues. The junction had 5 bases not matched to a gene; V was cut back by 7 bases and J by 3 bases. Germline V lookup: CDR1 LNHDA, CDR2 SQIVND (reference sequence). CDR3 sequence: CASTTTGVNQPQHF. As DNA, the CDR3 is TGTGCCAGTACCACGACAGGGGTCAATCAGCCCCAGCATTTT.

This chain joins TRBV5-4 and TRBJ2-7; the D is unclear. The length of the CDR3 is 12 residues. Germline values: CDR1 SGHNT, CDR2 YYREEE (reference sequence). The V end lost 3 bases, the J end lost 0 bases, and 4 bases lay between the germline ends. CDR3 DNA: TGTGCCAGCAGCTGGAGCTCCTACGAGCAGTACTTC. Its translation: CASSWSSYEQYF.

A note on this clone: Other nucleotide sequences in the sample specify the same CDR3. The V gene is TRBV27, the J gene TRBJ2-1; D is possibly TRBD2 (5 bases). Trimming took 2 bases from V and 0 from J, leaving 5 bases between them. Germline assignment: CDR1 MNHEY and CDR2 SMNVEV (reference sequence). The CDR3 has 14 amino acids. CDR3 in amino acids: CASSLAGSYNEQFF. The CDR3 DNA follows: TGTGCCAGCAGTTTAGCGGGCTCCTACAATGAGCAGTTCTTC.

J is TRBJ2-7 and V is TRBV2; D unresolved. The CDR3 spans 11 residues. Germline V gives CDR1 SNHLY, CDR2 FYNNEI. V was trimmed by 5 bases and J by 3 bases, leaving 5 bases between them. DNA of the CDR3: TGTGCCAGCAGTCCACTCTACGAGCAGTACTTC. Residues: CASSPLYEQYF.

V usage is TRBV27 and J usage is TRBJ2-5, with 10 bases aligning to TRBD2. V gave up 6 bases and J gave up 5 bases; unmatched junction bases: 15. The CDR3 contains 17 residues. Germline CDR1 reads MNHEY; CDR2 reads SMNVEV (reference sequence). CDR3 sequence (DNA): TGTGCCAGCAGCTTAACATTCAGCGGGAGGGCCCGGGAGACCCAGTACTTC. Encoded protein: CASSLTFSGRARETQYF.

In its sample, this clone was seen a few times. The chain has TRBV5-6 and TRBJ1-3; TRBD1 might be the D (5 bases). CDR3 size: 16 residues. V was shortened by 4 bases and J by 0 bases, with 14 bases between the two germline ends. Per the germline V gene, CDR1 is SGHDT and CDR2 is YYEEEE. The CDR3 region has the DNA TGTGCCAGCAGCGGGGGGGGTGGTTTCTCTGGAAACACCATATATTTT. Translating gives CASSGGGGFSGNTIYF.

The V call is TRBV4-1, the J call TRBJ2-7, with 7 bases that match TRBD1. The trim removed 3 bases at V and 0 bases at J, leaving 8 bases unmatched. Per germline, CDR1 MGHRA and CDR2 YSYEKL. This CDR3 comprises 16 residues. The CDR3: CASSHDDRASSYEQYF. The CDR3 DNA sequence: TGCGCCAGCAGCCATGATGACAGGGCCAGCTCCTACGAGCAGTACTTC.

The CDR3 reads CSVEGQLNTEAFF. CDR3 nucleotide sequence: TGCAGCGTTGAGGGACAGCTGAACACTGAAGCTTTCTTT. The rearrangement uses TRBV29-1 and TRBJ1-1, with 7 positions matching TRBD1. V trimming: 3 bases; J trimming: 0 bases; junction bases outside the gene matches: 1. This CDR3 comprises 13 residues. Looked up from germline, CDR1 is SQVTM and CDR2 is ANQGSEA.

The J gene is TRBJ2-7, the V gene TRBV7-9, with 9 bases lining up with TRBD1. This CDR3 region has 14 residues. Trimming cost V 5 bases and J 6 bases; bases outside gene matches: 8. CDR1 and CDR2 (germline): SEHNR, FQNEAQ (reference sequence). The CDR3 DNA follows: TGTGCCAGCAGCCCACGACAGGGGGTGGTCGAGCAGTACTTC. This sequence encodes CASSPRQGVVEQYF.

The chain is built from TRBV4-1 and TRBJ2-1; 8 nucleotides line up with TRBD1. The germline V gene has CDR1 MGHRA and CDR2 YSYEKL. CDR3 length equals 18 residues. With V trimmed by 0 bases and J by 10 bases, 17 bases remained unmatched. CDR3 amino acids: CASSQDRWDLTGEGEQFF. CDR3 bases: TGCGCCAGCAGCCAAGATCGGTGGGATTTGACAGGGGAAGGGGAGCAGTTCTTC.

The V gene is TRBV15, the J gene TRBJ1-1, with 8 nucleotides matching TRBD1. Per germline, CDR1 LNHNV and CDR2 YYDKDF (reference sequence). V lost 3 bases, J lost 0 bases, and 6 bases stayed unmatched. The CDR3 covers 16 residues. The CDR3 protein is CATSSGDRIMNTEAFF. DNA of the CDR3: TGTGCCACCAGCAGTGGGGACAGGATCATGAACACTGAAGCTTTCTTT.

This sequence joins TRBV7-9 and TRBJ2-7, with D possibly matching TRBD2 (5 bases). The CDR3 is made up of 14 amino acids. Trimming cost V 0 bases and J 7 bases, with 13 bases left between them. Germline CDR1 is SEHNR and CDR2 is FQNEAQ (reference sequence). The CDR3 region is CASSLASGFGEQYF. CDR3 coding DNA: TGTGCCAGCAGCTTAGCTTCGGGATTCGGGGAGCAGTACTTC.

The chain joins TRBV28 to TRBJ1-2; D remains ambiguous. The germline V and J ends were trimmed by 1 base and 7 bases, with 13 bases remaining between them. The germline V gene encodes CDR1 MDHEN and CDR2 SYDVKM. The CDR3 length is 14 residues. The CDR3 DNA follows: TGTGCCAGCAGTTTATCCACGAGGGTGGGTGGCTACACCTTC. Its translation is CASSLSTRVGGYTF.

The J gene is TRBJ2-2, the V gene TRBV28, with 8 positions matching TRBD2. Trimming at V came to 8 bases and at J to 4 bases, leaving 9 bases not matched to a gene. The length of the CDR3 is 15 residues. The germline V gene has CDR1 MDHEN and CDR2 SYDVKM. The CDR3 region is CASSQAAGGTGELFF. The CDR3 coding sequence is TGTGCCAGCTCCCAGGCCGCGGGGGGCACCGGGGAGCTGTTTTTT.